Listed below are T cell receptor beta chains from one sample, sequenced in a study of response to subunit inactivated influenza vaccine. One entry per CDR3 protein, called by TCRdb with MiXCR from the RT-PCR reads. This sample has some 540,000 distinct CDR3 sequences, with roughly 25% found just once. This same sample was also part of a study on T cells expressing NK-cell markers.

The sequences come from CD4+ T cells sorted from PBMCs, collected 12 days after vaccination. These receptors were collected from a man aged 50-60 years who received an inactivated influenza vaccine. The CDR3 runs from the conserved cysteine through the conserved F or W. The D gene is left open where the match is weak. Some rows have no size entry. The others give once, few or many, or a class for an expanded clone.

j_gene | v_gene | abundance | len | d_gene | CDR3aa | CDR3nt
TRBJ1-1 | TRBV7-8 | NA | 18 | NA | CASTQMGLAGGVNTEAFF | TGTGCCAGCACCCAGATGGGTTTGGCGGGGGGTGTGAACACTGAAGCTTTCTTT
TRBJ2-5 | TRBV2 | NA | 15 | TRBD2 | CASSDRGLRQETQYF | TGTGCCAGCAGTGACCGGGGACTAAGACAAGAGACCCAGTACTTC
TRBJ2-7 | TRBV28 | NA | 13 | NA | CASSYIPYYEQYF | TGTGCCAGCAGTTATATCCCTTACTACGAGCAGTACTTC
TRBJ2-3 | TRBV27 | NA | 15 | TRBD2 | CASSLPLAGGLPQYF | TGTGCCAGCAGTTTACCACTAGCGGGGGGGCTGCCGCAGTATTTT
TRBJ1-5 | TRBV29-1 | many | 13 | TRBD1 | CSVGQGGNQPQHF | TGCAGCGTTGGACAGGGGGGCAATCAGCCCCAGCATTTT
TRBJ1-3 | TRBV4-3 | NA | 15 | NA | CASSQDWGVENTIYF | TGCGCCAGCAGCCAAGATTGGGGTGTAGAAAACACCATATATTTT
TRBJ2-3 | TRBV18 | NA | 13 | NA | CASSPGITDTQYF | TGTGCCAGCTCACCAGGGATTACAGATACGCAGTATTTT
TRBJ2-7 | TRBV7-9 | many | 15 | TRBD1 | CASSPPGTGSYEQYF | TGTGCCAGCAGCCCTCCGGGGACAGGATCCTACGAGCAGTACTTC
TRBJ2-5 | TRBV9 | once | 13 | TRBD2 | CASSVGGVETQYF | TGTGCCAGCAGCGTCGGGGGGGTGGAGACCCAGTACTTC
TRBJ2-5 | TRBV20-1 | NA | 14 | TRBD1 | CSAGGQGAGETQYF | TGCAGTGCTGGGGGACAGGGTGCCGGAGAGACCCAGTACTTC
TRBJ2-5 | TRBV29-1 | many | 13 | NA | CSVGYRPGETQYF | TGCAGCGTTGGGTACCGACCTGGGGAGACCCAGTACTTC
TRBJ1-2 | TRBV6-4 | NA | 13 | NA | CASSDSGLGGYTF | TGTGCCAGCAGTGACTCGGGTCTAGGCGGCTACACCTTC
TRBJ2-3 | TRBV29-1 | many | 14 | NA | CSVVQPYRTDTQYF | TGCAGCGTTGTGCAGCCTTATAGAACAGATACGCAGTATTTT
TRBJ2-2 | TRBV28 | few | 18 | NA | CASSFTGRNPPNTGELFF | TGTGCCAGCAGTTTTACGGGACGTAACCCACCGAACACCGGGGAGCTGTTTTTT
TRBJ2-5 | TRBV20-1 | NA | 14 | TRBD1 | CSARDRGFKETQYF | TGCAGTGCTCGGGACAGGGGATTTAAAGAGACCCAGTACTTC
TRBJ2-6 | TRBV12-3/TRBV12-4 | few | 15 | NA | CASSPHRAGANVLTF | TGTGCCAGCAGTCCACACCGAGCTGGGGCCAACGTCCTGACTTTC
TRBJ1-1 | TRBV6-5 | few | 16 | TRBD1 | CASSHRDSLMNTEAFF | TGTGCCAGCAGTCACCGGGACAGCCTGATGAACACTGAAGCTTTCTTT
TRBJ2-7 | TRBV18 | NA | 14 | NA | CASSPGLQTYEQYF | TGTGCCAGCTCACCAGGGCTCCAAACCTACGAGCAGTACTTC
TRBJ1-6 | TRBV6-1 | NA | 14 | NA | CASSLISGNSPLHF | TGTGCCAGCAGCCTAATTTCGGGGAATTCACCCCTCCACTTT
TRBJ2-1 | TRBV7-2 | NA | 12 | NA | CASSLGPGNQFF | TGTGCCAGCAGCTTGGGACCAGGAAATCAGTTCTTC
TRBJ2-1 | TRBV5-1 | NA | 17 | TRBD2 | CASSDGRSGRPYNEQFF | TGCGCCAGCAGCGATGGGCGGAGCGGGAGACCTTACAATGAGCAGTTCTTC
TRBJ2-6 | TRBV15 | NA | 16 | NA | CATSKMSTAGANVLTF | TGTGCCACCAGCAAAATGAGCACGGCTGGGGCCAACGTCCTGACTTTC
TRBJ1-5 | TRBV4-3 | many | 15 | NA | CASSQDRGWNQPQHF | TGCGCCAGCAGCCAAGATAGGGGGTGGAATCAGCCCCAGCATTTT
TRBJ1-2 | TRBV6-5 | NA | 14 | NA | CASSTGGVGYGYTF | TGTGCCAGCAGTACTGGGGGAGTGGGCTATGGCTACACCTTC
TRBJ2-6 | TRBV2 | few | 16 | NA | CASSLSGESGANVLTF | TGTGCCAGCAGTCTCTCAGGGGAATCTGGGGCCAACGTCCTGACTTTC
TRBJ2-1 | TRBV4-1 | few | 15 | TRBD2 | CASSLYPSGGNEQFF | TGCGCCAGCAGCCTTTACCCTAGCGGGGGCAATGAGCAGTTCTTC
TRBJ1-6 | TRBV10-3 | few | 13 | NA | CATRSGAPSPLHF | TGTGCCACTCGTAGCGGGGCTCCTTCACCCCTCCACTTT
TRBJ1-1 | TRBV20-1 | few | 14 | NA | CSAMAGGMNTEAFF | TGCAGTGCTATGGCAGGAGGGATGAACACTGAAGCTTTCTTT
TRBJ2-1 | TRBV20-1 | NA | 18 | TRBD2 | CSAKGTSGRLSPWDEQFF | TGCAGTGCTAAGGGGACTAGCGGGAGGCTAAGCCCCTGGGATGAGCAGTTCTTC
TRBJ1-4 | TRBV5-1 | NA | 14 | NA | CASSGTPTNEKLFF | TGCGCCAGCAGCGGGACACCAACTAATGAAAAACTGTTTTTT
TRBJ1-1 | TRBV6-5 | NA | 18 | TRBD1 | CASSYFRTGGLLGTEAFF | TGTGCCAGCAGTTACTTTAGGACAGGGGGATTGTTGGGCACTGAAGCTTTCTTT
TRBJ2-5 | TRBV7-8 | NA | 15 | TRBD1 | CASSFSRGRGETQYF | TGTGCCAGCAGCTTCTCCAGGGGGCGCGGAGAGACCCAGTACTTC
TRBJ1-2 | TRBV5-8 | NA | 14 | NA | CASRLPGALGGYTF | TGTGCCAGCAGATTGCCGGGGGCACTTGGTGGCTACACCTTC
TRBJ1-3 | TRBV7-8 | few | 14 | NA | CASSLGRRGNTIYF | TGTGCCAGCAGCTTAGGCAGAAGGGGGAACACCATATATTTT
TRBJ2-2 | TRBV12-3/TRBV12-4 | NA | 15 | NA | CASSSRPLASGELFF | TGTGCCAGCAGCTCCCGACCCCTAGCCTCCGGGGAGCTGTTTTTT
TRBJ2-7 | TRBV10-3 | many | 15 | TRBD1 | CAISEIGQGLDEQYF | TGTGCCATCAGTGAGATCGGACAGGGTCTCGACGAGCAGTACTTC